One and the same sample provided the 8 T cell receptor beta chains below, sequenced in a study of post-analysis software for immune sequencing data. General observations from the study: Patients had higher frequencies than controls of about five TRBV segments, including TRBV5-6, TRBV5-1 and TRBV20-1.

The library was made from cDNA and included unique molecular identifiers. TCRdb redid the calling of the PCR reads with MiXCR, one entry per CDR3 protein. The sample gives about 190,000 distinct CDR3 sequences, over 25% of which show up once; around 3.2% is in the top ten. The antigens these receptors bind are not known. The material sequenced was blood. The receptors derive from a girl aged 2-17 years with multiple sclerosis.

This CDR3 is CASSNQMGLAGNQPQHF. The CDR3 DNA is TGTGCCAGCAGCAACCAGATGGGACTCGCGGGCAATCAGCCCCAGCATTTT. This sequence joins TRBV7-8 and TRBJ1-5; possibly TRBD1 for D (5 bases). V gave up 5 bases and J gave up 2 bases, with 19 bases separating them. CDR1 is SGHVS and CDR2 is FQNEAQ in the germline V gene. There are 17 residues in the CDR3. Combining the CDR3 with reference TRBV7-8 and TRBJ1-5 gives the whole variable domain GAGVSQSPRYKVAKRGQDVALRCDPISGHVSLFWYQQALGQGPEFLTYFQNEAQLDKSGLPSDRFFAERPEGSVSTLKIQRTQQEDSAVYLCASSNQMGLAGNQPQHFGDGTRLSIL.

This clonotype was detected only a few times. The genes are TRBV20-1 and TRBJ1-2, with D unresolved. CDR3 length: 12 residues. The germline V and J ends were trimmed by 4 bases and 3 bases, with 9 bases remaining between them. The V gene's germline CDR1 is DFQATT and CDR2 SNEGSKA (reference sequence). The CDR3 here is CSAILGDYGYTF. The CDR3 nucleotides are TGCAGTGCTATTTTGGGAGACTATGGCTACACCTTC.

This clonotype occurred a few times. The V gene is TRBV18, the J gene TRBJ2-2; TRBD1 or TRBD2 may be the D gene (5 bases each). Germline loops: CDR1 KGHSH, CDR2 LQKENI. V was trimmed by 0 bases and J by 3 bases, leaving 11 bases between them. The CDR3 is 16 amino acids. CDR3 coding DNA: TGTGCCAGCTCACCACCTAATGGGGGAGACACCGGGGAGCTGTTTTTT. Protein product: CASSPPNGGDTGELFF.

Worth noting for this clonotype: Just one base apart from a much larger clone, this may be a read error. This chain connects TRBV15 to TRBJ2-5; D is undetermined. This CDR3 comprises 15 residues. The V gene's germline CDR1 is LNHNV and CDR2 YYDKDF (reference sequence). The V gene lost 3 bases and the J gene lost 6 bases, with 17 bases spanning the gap. The CDR3 DNA reads TGTGCCACCAGCAGGGTGACCGTTGAAGTGAAGACCCAGTACTTC. Translation gives CATSRVTVEVKTQYF.

This clonotype was seen only a few times. V and J are TRBV19 and TRBJ1-2, with D perhaps matching TRBD1 (5 bases). The germline V gene has CDR1 LNHDA and CDR2 SQIVND (reference sequence). V gave up 7 bases and J gave up 4 bases, with 10 bases separating them. The length of the CDR3 is 12 residues. In DNA form, the CDR3 reads TGTGCCAGTACCGGGACCTCCTATGGCTACACCTTC. The encoded protein is CASTGTSYGYTF.

This clonotype was detected many times. This chain connects TRBV20-1 to TRBJ2-7; D perhaps matches TRBD1 (5 bases). V gave up 6 bases and J gave up 2 bases, with 14 bases separating them. Germline CDR1 reads DFQATT; CDR2 reads SNEGSKA (reference sequence). The CDR3 length is 13 residues. CDR3 in amino acids: CSASRAATYEQYF. In DNA form, the CDR3 reads TGCAGTGCCAGCAGGGCGGCAACCTACGAGCAGTACTTC.

This clonotype was picked up a small number of times. This chain uses TRBV4-1 with TRBJ1-6, with D possibly TRBD1 on 5 matching bases. Trimming took off 2 bases at V and 8 bases at J, with 19 bases between the two ends. Germline loops: CDR1 MGHRA, CDR2 YSYEKL. The CDR3 spans 17 residues. CDR3 DNA sequence: TGCGCCAGCAGCCAACAGGGCGACGGGGGTAGTGATTCACCCCTCCACTTT. Its protein is CASSQQGDGGSDSPLHF.

The CDR3 nucleotides read TGCGCCAGCAGCCCCTCTCGCGGAGCGGGGCCTGGGGCCAACGTCCTGACTTTC. This encodes CASSPSRGAGPGANVLTF. The genes are TRBV4-1 and TRBJ2-6; TRBD2 agrees at 7 bases. This CDR3 has 18 residues. CDR1 and CDR2 from the germline V gene are MGHRA and YSYEKL. V dropped 4 bases and J dropped 2; count of bases not matched to a gene: 11.